This TCR beta chain stems from a study of blood T cell repertoires in COVID-19 (dated by TCRdb to the early 2020s). Regarding the complete study: Collaborator samples came from the United States, Italy and Spain and covered acute and convalescent phases of COVID-19. The material from the prospective study consisted of cDNA or gDNA derived from T cells, B-cell-depleted T cells, or PBMCs. The dataset comprised deeply sampled blood TCRbeta repertoires from subjects exposed to, actively infected with, or recovered from COVID-19. The repertoires were released in a freely available public database meant as a resource for research on the immune response to SARS-CoV-2. Samples came from the ongoing ImmuneRACE study (first 160 participants) plus 1,254 subjects from 6 global collaborators. Sample metadata almost always included a de-identified subject ID, COVID-19 status, age in years and sex. Where available, HLA class I and class II types were obtained from metadata supplied by the sample provider rather than from assay-based typing. What the authors observed across the whole study: The quantity of clinical and demographic metadata differed by source and by participant and was supplied without curation.

Turning to this clone: The antigen this receptor binds is unknown. Per-nucleotide qualities are absent, and no much larger clonotype sits a single base away.

Each collaborating institution followed its own protocols to collect whole blood in K2EDTA tubes. For TCRbeta analysis, collaborators shipped samples as frozen whole blood, isolated PBMCs, or DNA extracted from either of those sample types. From a lookup of the germline V gene, CDR1 and CDR2 are SNHLY and FYNNEI. Trimming removed 6 bases from V and 2 bases from J, leaving 11 bases between the germline ends. From its cysteine to its phenylalanine, the CDR3 spans 14 amino acids. Only the CDR3 part of the read is kept: 42 bases, read in frame from the first base. TCRbeta CDR3 regions were amplified from genomic DNA using the immunoSEQ Assay, a bias-controlled multiplex PCR. From the authors' description of their analysis: Within the assay, amplification of reference gene primers was used to estimate how many nucleated cells each sample contained. To quantify the absolute abundance of each unique TCRbeta CDR3 rearrangement, sequence reads were collapsed and filtered. For each sample, productive Simpson clonality was calculated as the square root of Simpson's diversity index over productive rearrangements. TCRdb obtained this table from immuneACCESS and retained in-frame rearrangements with V and J assigned. These tables miss some clones; where compared with another copy, unresolved V genes account for less than half of the shortfall, and the remainder is unexplained. Clonal size and the V and J genes are those of that table, whereas D and trimming came from the DNA. The sample table lists 140,000 to 150,000 clones, 88% of them with a count of one. The ten largest clonotypes hold 1.5% to 2% of the sample.

The sample taken for sequencing was peripheral blood. This chain joins TRBV2 to TRBJ2-1; TRBD2 is possibly the D segment (6 matching bases). The receptor was derived from a man between 70 and 80 years old with acute or convalescent COVID-19. The sequence in DNA is TGTGCCAGCAGACTGGGGGGACCCTACAATGAGCAGTTCTTC. It specifies CASRLGGPYNEQFF.